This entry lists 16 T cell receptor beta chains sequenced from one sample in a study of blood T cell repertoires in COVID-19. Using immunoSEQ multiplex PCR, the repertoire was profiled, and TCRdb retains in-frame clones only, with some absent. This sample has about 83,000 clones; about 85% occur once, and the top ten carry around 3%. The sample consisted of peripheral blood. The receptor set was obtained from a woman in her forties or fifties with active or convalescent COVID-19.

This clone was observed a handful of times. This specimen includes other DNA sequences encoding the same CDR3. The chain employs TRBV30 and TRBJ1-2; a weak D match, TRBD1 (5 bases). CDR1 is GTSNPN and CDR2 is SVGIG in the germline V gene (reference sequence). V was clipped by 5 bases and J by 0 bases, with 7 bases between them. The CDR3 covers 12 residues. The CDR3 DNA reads TGTGCCTGGGACAGTTCTAACTATGGCTACACCTTC. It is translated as CAWDSSNYGYTF.

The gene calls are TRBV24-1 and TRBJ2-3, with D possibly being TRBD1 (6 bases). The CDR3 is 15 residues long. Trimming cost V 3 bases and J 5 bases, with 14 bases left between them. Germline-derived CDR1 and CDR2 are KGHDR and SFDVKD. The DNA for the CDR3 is TGTGCCACCAGTGATATACAGGGCCTAGGAGATACGCAGTATTTT. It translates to CATSDIQGLGDTQYF.

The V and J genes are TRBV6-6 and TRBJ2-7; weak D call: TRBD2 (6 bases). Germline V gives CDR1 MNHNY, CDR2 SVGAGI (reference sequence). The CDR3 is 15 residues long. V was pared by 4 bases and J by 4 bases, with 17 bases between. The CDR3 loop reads CASSSGTPGAYEQYF. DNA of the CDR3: TGTGCCAGCAGTTCCGGGACTCCCGGGGCTTACGAGCAGTACTTC.

DNA for the CDR3: TGCAGCGTTGAAATGGTCGGGAACACTGAAGCTTTCTTT. Its protein is CSVEMVGNTEAFF. This chain links TRBV29-1 with TRBJ1-1; D not certain. Per germline, CDR1 SQVTM and CDR2 ANQGSEA. V lost 2 bases to trimming and J lost 1 base, with 8 bases between them. The CDR3 has 13 amino acids. Variable domain in full (rest from reference TRBV29-1 and TRBJ1-1): SAVISQKPSRDICQRGTSLTIQCQVDSQVTMMFWYRQQPGQSLTLIATANQGSEATYESGFVIDKFPISRPNLTFSTLTVSNMSPEDSSIYLCSVEMVGNTEAFFGQGTRLTVV.

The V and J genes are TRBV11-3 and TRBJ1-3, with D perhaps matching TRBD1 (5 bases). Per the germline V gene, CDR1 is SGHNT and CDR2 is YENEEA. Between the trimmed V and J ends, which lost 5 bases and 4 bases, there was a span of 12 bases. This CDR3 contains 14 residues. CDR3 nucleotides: TGTGCCAGCAGCAGCGCAGGGTCGGGAAACACCATATATTTT. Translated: CASSSAGSGNTIYF.

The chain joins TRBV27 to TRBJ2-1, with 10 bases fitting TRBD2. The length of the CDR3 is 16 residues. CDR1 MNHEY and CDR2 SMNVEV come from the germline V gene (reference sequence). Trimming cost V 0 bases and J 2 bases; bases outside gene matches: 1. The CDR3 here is CASSLSLAGAYNEQFF. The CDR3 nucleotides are TGTGCCAGCAGTTTATCCCTAGCGGGGGCCTACAATGAGCAGTTCTTC.

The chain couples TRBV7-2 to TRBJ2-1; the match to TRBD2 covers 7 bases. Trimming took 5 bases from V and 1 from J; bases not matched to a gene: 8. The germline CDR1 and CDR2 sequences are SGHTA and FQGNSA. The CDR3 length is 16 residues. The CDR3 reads CASSPRVGGSYNEQFF. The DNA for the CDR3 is TGTGCCAGCAGCCCGAGGGTGGGGGGGTCCTACAATGAGCAGTTCTTC.

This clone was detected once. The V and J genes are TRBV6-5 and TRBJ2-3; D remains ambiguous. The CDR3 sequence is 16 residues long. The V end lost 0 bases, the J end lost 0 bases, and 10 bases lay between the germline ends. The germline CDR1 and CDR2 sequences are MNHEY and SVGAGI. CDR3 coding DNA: TGTGCCAGCAGTTACTCCCCTACCCCTAGCACAGATACGCAGTATTTT. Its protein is CASSYSPTPSTDTQYF.

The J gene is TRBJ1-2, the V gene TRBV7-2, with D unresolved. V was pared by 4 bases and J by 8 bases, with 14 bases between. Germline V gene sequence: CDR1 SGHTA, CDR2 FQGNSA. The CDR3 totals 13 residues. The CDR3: CASSSYTPGGYTF. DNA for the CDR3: TGTGCCAGCAGCTCCTACACCCCCGGGGGCTACACCTTC. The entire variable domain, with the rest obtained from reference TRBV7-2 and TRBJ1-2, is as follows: GAGVSQSPSNKVTEKGKDVELRCDPISGHTALYWYRQSLGQGLEFLIYFQGNSAPDKSGLPSDRFSAERTGGSVSTLTIQRTQQEDSAVYLCASSSYTPGGYTFGSGTRLTVV.

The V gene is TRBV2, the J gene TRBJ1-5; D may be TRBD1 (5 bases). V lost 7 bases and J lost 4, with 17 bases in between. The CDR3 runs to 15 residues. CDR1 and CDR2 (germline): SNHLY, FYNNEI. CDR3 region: CASKLSRGWNQPQHF. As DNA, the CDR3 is TGTGCCAGCAAATTGAGTAGGGGTTGGAATCAGCCCCAGCATTTT. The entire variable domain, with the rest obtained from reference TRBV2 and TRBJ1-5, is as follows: EPEVTQTPSHQVTQMGQEVILRCVPISNHLYFYWYRQILGQKVEFLVSFYNNEISEKSEIFDDQFSVERPDGSNFTLKIRSTKLEDSAMYFCASKLSRGWNQPQHFGDGTRLSIL.

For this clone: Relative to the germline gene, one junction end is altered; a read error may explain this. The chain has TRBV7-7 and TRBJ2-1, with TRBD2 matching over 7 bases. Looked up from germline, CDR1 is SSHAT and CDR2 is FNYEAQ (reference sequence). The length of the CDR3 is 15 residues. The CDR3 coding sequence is TGTGCTAGCAGCTTAGCGGGCGGGGGAGTCTATGAGCAGTTCTTC. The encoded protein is CASSLAGGGVYEQFF. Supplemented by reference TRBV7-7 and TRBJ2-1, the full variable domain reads GAGVSQSPRYKVTKRGQDVTLRCDPISSHATLYWYQQALGQGPEFLTYFNYEAQPDKSGLPSDRFSAERPEGSISTLTIQRTEQRDSAMYRCASSLAGGGVYEQFFGPGTRLTVL.

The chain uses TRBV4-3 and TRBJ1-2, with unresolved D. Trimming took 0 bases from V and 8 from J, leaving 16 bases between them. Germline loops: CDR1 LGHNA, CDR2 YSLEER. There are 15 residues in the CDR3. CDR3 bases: TGCGCCAGCAGCCAAGATACCGGAGGGCTGCGAGGCTACACCTTC. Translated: CASSQDTGGLRGYTF.

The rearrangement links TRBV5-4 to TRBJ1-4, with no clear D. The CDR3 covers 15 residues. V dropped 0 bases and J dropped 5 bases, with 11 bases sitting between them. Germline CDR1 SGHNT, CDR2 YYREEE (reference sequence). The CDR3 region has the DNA TGTGCCAGCAGCTTGGGAGAGGGATCCAATGAAAAACTGTTTTTT. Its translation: CASSLGEGSNEKLFF. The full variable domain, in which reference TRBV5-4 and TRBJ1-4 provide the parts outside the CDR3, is ETGVTQSPTHLIKTRGQQVTLRCSSQSGHNTVSWYQQALGQGPQFIFQYYREEENGRGNFPPRFSGLQFPNYSSELNVNALELDDSALYLCASSLGEGSNEKLFFGSGTQLSVL.

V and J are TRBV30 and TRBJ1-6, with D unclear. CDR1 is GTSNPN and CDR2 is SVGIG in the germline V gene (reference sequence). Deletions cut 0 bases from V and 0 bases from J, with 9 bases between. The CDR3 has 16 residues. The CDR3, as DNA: TGTGCCTGGAGTGTGGCGGGGAGCTCCTATAATTCACCCCTCCACTTT. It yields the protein CAWSVAGSSYNSPLHF. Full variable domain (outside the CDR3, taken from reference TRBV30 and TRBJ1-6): SQTIHQWPATLVQPVGSPLSLECTVEGTSNPNLYWYRQAAGRGLQLLFYSVGIGQISSEVPQNLSASRPQDRQFILSSKKLLLSDSGFYLCAWSVAGSSYNSPLHFGNGTRLTVT.

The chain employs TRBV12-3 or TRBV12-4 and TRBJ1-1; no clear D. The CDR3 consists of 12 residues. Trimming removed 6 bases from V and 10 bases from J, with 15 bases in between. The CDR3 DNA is TGTGCCAGCAGATTATATTCTGGAGCAGCTTTCTTT. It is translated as CASRLYSGAAFF.

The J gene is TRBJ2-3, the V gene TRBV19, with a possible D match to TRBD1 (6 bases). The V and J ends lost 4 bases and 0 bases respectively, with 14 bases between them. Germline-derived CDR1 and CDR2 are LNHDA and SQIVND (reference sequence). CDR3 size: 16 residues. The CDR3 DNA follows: TGTGCCAGTAGTACGACAGGCAACCCTAGCACAGATACGCAGTATTTT. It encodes CASSTTGNPSTDTQYF.